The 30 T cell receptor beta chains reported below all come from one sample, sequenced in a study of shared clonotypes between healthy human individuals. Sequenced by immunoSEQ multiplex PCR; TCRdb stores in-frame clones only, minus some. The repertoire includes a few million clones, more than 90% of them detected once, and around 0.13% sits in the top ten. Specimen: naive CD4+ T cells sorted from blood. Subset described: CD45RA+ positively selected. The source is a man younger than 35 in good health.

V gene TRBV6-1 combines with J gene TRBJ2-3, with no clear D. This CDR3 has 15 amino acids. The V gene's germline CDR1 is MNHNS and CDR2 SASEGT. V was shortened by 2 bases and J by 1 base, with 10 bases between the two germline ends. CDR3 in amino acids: CASSEFDTRTDTQYF. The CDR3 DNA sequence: TGTGCCAGCAGTGAATTTGACACCCGCACAGATACGCAGTATTTT.

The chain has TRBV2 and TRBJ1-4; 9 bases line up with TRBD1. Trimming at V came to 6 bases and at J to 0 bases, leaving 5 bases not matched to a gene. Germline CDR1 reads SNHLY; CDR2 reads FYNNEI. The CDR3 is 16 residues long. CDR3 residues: CASSRRQGATNEKLFF. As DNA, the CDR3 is TGTGCCAGCAGCCGCAGACAGGGGGCAACTAATGAAAAACTGTTTTTT.

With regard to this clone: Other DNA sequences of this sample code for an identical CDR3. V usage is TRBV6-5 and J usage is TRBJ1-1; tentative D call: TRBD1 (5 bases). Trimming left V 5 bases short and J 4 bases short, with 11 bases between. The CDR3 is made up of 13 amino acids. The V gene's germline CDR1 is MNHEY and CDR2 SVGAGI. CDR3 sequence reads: CASSRGGGTEAFF. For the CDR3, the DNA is TGTGCCAGCAGTAGGGGCGGGGGCACTGAAGCTTTCTTT.

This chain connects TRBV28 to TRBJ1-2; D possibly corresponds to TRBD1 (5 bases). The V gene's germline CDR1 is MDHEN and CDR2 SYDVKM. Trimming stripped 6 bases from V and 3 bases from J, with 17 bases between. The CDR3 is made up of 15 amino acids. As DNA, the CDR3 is TGTGCCAGCAGCACGTCAGGGAAGGGGTACTATGGCTACACCTTC. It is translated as CASSTSGKGYYGYTF.

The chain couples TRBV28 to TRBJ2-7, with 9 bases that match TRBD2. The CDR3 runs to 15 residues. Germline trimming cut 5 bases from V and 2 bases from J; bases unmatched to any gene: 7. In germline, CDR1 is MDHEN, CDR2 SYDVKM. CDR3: CASSLSAGGPYEQYF. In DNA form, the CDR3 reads TGTGCCAGCAGTCTCTCAGCGGGGGGCCCCTACGAGCAGTACTTC.

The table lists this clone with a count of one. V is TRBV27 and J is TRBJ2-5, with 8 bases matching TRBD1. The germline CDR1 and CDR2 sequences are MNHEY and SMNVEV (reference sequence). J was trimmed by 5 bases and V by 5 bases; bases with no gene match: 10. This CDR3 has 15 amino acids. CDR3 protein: CASSGQGAVGETQYF. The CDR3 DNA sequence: TGTGCCAGCAGTGGGCAGGGGGCAGTAGGCGAGACCCAGTACTTC.

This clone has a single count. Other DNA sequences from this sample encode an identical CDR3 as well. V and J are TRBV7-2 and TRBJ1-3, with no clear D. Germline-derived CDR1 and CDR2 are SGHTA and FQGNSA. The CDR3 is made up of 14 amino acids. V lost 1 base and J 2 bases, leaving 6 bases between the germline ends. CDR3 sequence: CASSLGGAGNTIYF. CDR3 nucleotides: TGTGCCAGCAGCTTAGGCGGGGCTGGAAACACCATATATTTT.

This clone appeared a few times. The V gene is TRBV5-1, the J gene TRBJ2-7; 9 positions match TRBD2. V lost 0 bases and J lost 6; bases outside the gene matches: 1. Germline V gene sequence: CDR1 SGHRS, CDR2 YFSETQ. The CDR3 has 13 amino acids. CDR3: CASSLGGRAEQYF. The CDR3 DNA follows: TGCGCCAGCAGCTTGGGCGGGAGGGCCGAGCAGTACTTC.

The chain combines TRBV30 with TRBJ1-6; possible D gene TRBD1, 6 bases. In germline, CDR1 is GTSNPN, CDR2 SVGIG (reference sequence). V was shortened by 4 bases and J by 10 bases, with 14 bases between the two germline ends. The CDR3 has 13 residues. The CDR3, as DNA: TGTGCCTGGACCGGGAGGGGGGGGTCACCCCTCCACTTT. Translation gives CAWTGRGGSPLHF.

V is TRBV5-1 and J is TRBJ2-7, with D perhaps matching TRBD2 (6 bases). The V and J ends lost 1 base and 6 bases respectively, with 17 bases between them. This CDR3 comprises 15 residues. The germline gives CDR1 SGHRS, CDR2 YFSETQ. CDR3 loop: CASSLWGDRFSEQYF. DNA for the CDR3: TGCGCCAGCAGCTTGTGGGGGGACCGATTTTCCGAGCAGTACTTC.

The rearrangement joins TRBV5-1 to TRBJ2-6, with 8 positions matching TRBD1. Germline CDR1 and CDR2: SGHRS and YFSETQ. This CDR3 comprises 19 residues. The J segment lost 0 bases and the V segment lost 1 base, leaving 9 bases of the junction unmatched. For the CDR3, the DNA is TGCGCCAGCAGCTTGATCGCCGCAGGGGGCAGCTCTGGGGCCAACGTCCTGACTTTC. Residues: CASSLIAAGGSSGANVLTF.

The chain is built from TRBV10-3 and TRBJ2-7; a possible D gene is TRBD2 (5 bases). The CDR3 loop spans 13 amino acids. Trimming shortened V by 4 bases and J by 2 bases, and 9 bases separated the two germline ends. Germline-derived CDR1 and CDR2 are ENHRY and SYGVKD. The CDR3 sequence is CAISVSEAYEQYF. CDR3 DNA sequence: TGTGCCATCAGTGTTAGCGAAGCCTACGAGCAGTACTTC.

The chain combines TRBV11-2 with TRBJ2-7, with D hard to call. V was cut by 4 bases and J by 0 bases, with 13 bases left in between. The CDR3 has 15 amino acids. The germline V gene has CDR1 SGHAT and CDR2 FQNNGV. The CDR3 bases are TGTGCCAGCAGCTCCGGCCTGGTGGCCTCCTACGAGCAGTACTTC. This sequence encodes CASSSGLVASYEQYF.

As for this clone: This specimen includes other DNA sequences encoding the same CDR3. This CDR3 reads CASSSGGTGELFF. In DNA form, the CDR3 reads TGTGCCAGCAGCTCTGGGGGCACCGGGGAGCTGTTTTTT. The chain has TRBV7-3 and TRBJ2-2; D could derive from TRBD1 or TRBD2 (5 bases each). The CDR3 length is 13 residues. Germline V CDR1 and CDR2: SGHTA, FQGTGA. Trimming shortened V by 4 bases and J by 4 bases, and 7 bases separated the two germline ends.

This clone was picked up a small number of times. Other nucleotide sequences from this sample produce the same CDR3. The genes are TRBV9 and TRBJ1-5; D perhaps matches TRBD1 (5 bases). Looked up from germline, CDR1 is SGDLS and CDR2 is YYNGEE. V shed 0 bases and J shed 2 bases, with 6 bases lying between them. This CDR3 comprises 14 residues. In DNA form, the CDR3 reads TGTGCCAGCAGCGTAGGGGGGGGCAATCAGCCCCAGCATTTT. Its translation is CASSVGGGNQPQHF.

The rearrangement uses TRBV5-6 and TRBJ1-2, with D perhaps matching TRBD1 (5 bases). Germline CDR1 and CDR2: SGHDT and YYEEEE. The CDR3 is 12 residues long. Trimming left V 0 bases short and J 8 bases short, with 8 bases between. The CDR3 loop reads CASSLASGGYTF. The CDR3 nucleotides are TGTGCCAGCAGCTTGGCCTCAGGGGGCTACACCTTC.

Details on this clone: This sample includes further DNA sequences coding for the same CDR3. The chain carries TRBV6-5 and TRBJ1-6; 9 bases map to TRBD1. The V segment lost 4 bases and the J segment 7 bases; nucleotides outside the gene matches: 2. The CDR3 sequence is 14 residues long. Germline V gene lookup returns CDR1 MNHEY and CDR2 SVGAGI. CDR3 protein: CASSSGTGNSPLHF. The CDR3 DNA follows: TGTGCCAGCAGTTCGGGGACAGGGAATTCACCCCTCCACTTT.

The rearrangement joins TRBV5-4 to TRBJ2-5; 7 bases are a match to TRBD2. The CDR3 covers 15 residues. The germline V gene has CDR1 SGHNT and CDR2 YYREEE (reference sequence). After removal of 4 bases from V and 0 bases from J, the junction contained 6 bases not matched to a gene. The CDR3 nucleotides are TGTGCCAGCAGCACAAGGGACTACTACCAAGAGACCCAGTACTTC. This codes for CASSTRDYYQETQYF.

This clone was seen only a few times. CDR3 in amino acids: CAWSLPTGGGSPLHF. The CDR3 nucleotides are TGTGCCTGGAGCCTCCCGACAGGGGGAGGCTCACCCCTCCACTTT. This chain uses TRBV30 with TRBJ1-6, with TRBD1 matching 9 bases. Trimming took 3 bases from V and 10 from J; bases not matched to a gene: 10. Germline V gives CDR1 GTSNPN, CDR2 SVGIG (reference sequence). The CDR3 loop spans 15 amino acids.

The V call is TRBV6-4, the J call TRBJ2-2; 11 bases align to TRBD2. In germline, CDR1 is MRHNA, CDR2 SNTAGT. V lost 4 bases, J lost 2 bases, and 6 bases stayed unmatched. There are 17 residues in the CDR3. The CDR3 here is CASSVMGTSGNTGELFF. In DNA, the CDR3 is TGTGCCAGCAGTGTAATGGGGACTAGCGGAAACACCGGGGAGCTGTTTTTT.

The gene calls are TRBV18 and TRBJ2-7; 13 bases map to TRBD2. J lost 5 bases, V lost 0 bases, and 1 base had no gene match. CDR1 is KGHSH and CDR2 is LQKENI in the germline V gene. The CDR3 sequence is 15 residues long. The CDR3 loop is CASSPPGLAGDEQYF. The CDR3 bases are TGTGCCAGCTCACCACCTGGACTAGCGGGAGACGAGCAGTACTTC.

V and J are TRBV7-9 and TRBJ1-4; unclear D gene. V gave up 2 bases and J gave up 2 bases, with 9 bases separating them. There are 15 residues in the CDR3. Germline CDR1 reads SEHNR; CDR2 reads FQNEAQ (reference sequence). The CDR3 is CASSLLGATNEKLFF. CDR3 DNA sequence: TGTGCCAGCAGCTTATTGGGTGCTACTAATGAAAAACTGTTTTTT.

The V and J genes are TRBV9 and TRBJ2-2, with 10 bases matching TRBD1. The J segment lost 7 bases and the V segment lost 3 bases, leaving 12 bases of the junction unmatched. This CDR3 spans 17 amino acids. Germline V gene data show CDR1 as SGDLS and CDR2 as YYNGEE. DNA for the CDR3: TGTGCCAGCAGCGACCCGGGACAGGGGACCGGGGGCGGGGAGCTGTTTTTT. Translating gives CASSDPGQGTGGGELFF.

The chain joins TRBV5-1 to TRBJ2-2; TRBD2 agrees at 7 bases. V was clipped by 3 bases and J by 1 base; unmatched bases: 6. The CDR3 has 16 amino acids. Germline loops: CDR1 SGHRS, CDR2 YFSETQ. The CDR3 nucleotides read TGCGCCAGCAGCTATGAAGGCGGGGGGAACACCGGGGAGCTGTTTTTT. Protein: CASSYEGGGNTGELFF.

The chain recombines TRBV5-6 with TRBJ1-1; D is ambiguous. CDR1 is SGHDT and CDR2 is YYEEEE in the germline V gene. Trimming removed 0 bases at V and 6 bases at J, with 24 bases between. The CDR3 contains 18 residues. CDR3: CASSLGGFYLAMAPEAFF. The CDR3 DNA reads TGTGCCAGCAGCTTGGGTGGGTTTTACTTGGCAATGGCCCCTGAAGCTTTCTTT.

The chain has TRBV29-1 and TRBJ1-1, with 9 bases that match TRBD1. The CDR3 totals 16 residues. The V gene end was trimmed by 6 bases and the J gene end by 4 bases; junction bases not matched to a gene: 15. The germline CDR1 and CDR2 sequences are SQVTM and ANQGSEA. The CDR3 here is CSVVRWDRDSGTEAFF. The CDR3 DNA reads TGCAGCGTCGTTAGATGGGACAGGGATTCCGGCACTGAAGCTTTCTTT.

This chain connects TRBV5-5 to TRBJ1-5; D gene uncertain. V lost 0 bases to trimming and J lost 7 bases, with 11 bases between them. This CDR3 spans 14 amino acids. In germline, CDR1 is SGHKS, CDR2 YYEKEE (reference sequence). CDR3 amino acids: CASSLEPGGQPQHF. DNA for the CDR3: TGTGCCAGCAGCTTGGAGCCGGGAGGCCAGCCCCAGCATTTT.

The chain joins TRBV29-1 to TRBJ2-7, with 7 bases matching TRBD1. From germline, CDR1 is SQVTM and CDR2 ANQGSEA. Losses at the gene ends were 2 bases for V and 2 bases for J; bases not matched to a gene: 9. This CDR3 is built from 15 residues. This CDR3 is CSVERRDRGAYEQYF. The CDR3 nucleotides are TGCAGCGTTGAACGTCGGGACAGAGGGGCCTACGAGCAGTACTTC.

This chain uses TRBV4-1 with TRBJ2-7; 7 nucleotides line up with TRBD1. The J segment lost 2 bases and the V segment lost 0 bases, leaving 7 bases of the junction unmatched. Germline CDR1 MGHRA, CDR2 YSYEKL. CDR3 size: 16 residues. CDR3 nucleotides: TGCGCCAGCAGCCAAGAGGGAAGACAGGGACCCTACGAGCAGTACTTC. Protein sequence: CASSQEGRQGPYEQYF.

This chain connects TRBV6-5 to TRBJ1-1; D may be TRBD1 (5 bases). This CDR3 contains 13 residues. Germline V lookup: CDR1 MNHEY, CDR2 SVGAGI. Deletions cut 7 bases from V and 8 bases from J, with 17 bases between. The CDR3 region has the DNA TGTGCCAGCACCTCACTAAGGGGATCCGAAGCTTTCTTT. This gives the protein CASTSLRGSEAFF.